This record covers a single TCR beta chain. As yet, its antigen is unknown. The CDR3 runs 13 residues. Germline-derived CDR1 and CDR2 are SEHNR and FQNEAQ (reference sequence). The V end was cut by 0 bases, the J end by 8 bases, with 8 bases between. The sample belongs to a study of CD8+CD57+ T cells in acquired aplastic anemia. Across the study: An average of roughly 3 ug of DNA was obtained from sorted CD4+ and CD8+ cells.

Study outcomes and limitations: Patients and controls had in common 25 to 30 CD8+ CDR3 sequences.

For sequencing, patients were chosen who had shown expansion of CD8+CD57+ cells by flow cytometry. All patients were therapy-naive when blood was sampled. Using genomic DNA as the template, TCR beta VDJ and CDR3 profiling was carried out. TCRdb reprocessed the reads via MiXCR and lists one record per CDR3 protein. The sample yields about 200,000 distinct CDR3 sequences, about 62% seen once. The sequence was collected from a human donor with aplastic anemia. The specimen sequenced was sorted CD4+, CD8+, or CD8+CD57+ T cells (not recorded which) from PBMCs. The V call is TRBV7-9, the J call TRBJ2-1, with a tentative D call TRBD2 (6 bases). This CDR3 reads CASSLAWRDEQFF. The DNA for the CDR3 is TGTGCCAGCAGCTTAGCGTGGAGGGATGAGCAGTTCTTC.